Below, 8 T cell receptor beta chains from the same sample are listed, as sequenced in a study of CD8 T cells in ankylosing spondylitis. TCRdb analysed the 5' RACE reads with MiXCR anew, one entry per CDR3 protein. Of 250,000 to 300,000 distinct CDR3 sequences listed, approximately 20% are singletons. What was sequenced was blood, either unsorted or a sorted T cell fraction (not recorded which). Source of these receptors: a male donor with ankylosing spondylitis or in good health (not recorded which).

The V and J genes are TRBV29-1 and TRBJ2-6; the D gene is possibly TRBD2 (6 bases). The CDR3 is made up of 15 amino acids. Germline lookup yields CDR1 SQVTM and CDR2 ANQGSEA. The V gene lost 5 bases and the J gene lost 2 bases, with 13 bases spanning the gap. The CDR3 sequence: CSVWEAVAGANVLTF. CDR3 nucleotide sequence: TGCAGCGTTTGGGAGGCGGTTGCTGGGGCCAACGTCCTGACTTTC.

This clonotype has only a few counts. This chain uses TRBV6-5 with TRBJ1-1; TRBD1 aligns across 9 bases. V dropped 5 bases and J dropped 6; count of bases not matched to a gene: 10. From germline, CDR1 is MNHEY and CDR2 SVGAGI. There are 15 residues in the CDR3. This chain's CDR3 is CASSTWTGEGSEAFF. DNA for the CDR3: TGTGCCAGCAGTACTTGGACAGGGGAGGGATCTGAAGCTTTCTTT.

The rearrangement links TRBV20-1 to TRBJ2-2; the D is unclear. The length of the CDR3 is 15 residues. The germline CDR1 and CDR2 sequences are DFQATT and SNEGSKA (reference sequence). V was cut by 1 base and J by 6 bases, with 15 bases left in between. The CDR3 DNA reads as TGCAGTGCTAGAGGTCCCCCTAGGTTCGCCGGGGAGCTGTTTTTT. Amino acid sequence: CSARGPPRFAGELFF.

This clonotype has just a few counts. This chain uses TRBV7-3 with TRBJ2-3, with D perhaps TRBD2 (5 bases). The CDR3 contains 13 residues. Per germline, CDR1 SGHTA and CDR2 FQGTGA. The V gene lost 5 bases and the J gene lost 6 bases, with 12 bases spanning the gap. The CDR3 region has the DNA TGTGCCAGCAGCCAACTAGAGTGGGATACGCAGTATTTT. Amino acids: CASSQLEWDTQYF. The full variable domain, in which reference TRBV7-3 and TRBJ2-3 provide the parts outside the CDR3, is GAGVSQTPSNKVTEKGKYVELRCDPISGHTALYWYRQSLGQGPEFLIYFQGTGAADDSGLPNDRFFAVRPEGSVSTLKIQRTERGDSAVYLCASSQLEWDTQYFGPGTRLTVL.

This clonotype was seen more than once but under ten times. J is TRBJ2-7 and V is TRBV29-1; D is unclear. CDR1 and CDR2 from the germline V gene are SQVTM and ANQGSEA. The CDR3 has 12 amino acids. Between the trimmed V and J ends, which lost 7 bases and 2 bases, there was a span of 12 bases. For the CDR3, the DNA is TGCAGCGGTAAGGCTGGGCCCTACGAGCAGTACTTC. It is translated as CSGKAGPYEQYF.

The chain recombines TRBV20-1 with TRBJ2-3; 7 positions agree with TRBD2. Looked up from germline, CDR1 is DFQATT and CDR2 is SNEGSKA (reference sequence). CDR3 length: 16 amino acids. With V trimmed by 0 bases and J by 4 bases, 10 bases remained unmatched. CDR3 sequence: CSARDSWVAGADTQYF. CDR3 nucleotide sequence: TGCAGTGCTAGAGATTCCTGGGTAGCGGGCGCAGATACGCAGTATTTT.

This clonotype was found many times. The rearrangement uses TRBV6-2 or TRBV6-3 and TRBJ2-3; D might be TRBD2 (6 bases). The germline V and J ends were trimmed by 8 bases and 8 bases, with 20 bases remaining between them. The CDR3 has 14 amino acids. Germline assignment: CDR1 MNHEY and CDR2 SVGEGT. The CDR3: CASSGGLLGGTQYF. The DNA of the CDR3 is TGTGCCAGCTCCGGCGGACTGCTGGGAGGTACGCAGTATTTT.

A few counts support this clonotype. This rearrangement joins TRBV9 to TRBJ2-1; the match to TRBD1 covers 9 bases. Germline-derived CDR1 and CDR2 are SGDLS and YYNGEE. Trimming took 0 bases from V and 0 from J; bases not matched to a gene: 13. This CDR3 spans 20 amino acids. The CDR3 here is CASSVGTGDNILSSYNEQFF. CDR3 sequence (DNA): TGTGCCAGCAGCGTAGGGACAGGGGACAATATCCTGAGCTCCTACAATGAGCAGTTCTTC.